This T cell receptor beta chain was recorded in a study of control samples from healthy donors and cancer patients. Germline V gene lookup returns CDR1 SGHTA and CDR2 FQGNSA. The V end was cut by 0 bases, the J end by 6 bases, with 11 bases between. The CDR3 runs 15 residues. Repertoires were generated with immunoSEQ multiplex PCR, while TCRdb's copy carries only in-frame clones and drops some. Here the sample spans about 83,000 clones, 91% being singletons. V is TRBV7-2 and J is TRBJ1-4; D possibly corresponds to TRBD1 (5 bases). Sequencing used blood. The TCR originated in a man aged 45-60 years in good health. This CDR3 is CASSLAGGGYEKLFF. The CDR3, as DNA: TGTGCCAGCAGCTTAGCGGGGGGGGGATATGAAAAACTGTTTTTT.